The clone carrying this T cell receptor beta chain was detected ten times or more. What it binds is unknown. The data derive from a study of beta chain features in type 1 diabetes. The CDR3 is made up of 12 amino acids. V was pared by 5 bases and J by 14 bases, with 20 bases between. The germline gives CDR1 SQVTM, CDR2 ANQGSEA. The study reverse transcribed the entire isolated RNA, so it sequenced expressed TCRB transcripts. Repertoires were generated with immunoSEQ multiplex PCR, while TCRdb's copy carries only in-frame clones and drops some. The sample includes hundreds of thousands of clones, about 12% of them seen just once. Points from the study as a whole: Moderately but significantly shorter TCRB CDR3s were found in Type 1 diabetes patients in all four CD4+ subsets.

The TCR sequence derives from a man between 18 and 35 years old in good health. Material: naive CD4+ T cells from blood. The J gene is TRBJ2-3, the V gene TRBV29-1; a possible D gene is TRBD2 (6 bases). The CDR3 DNA follows: TGCAGCGTTAACACGGGGGTCTCTTGGGGGTATTTT. Translation: CSVNTGVSWGYF.